These 21 T cell receptor beta chains originate from one sample sequenced in a study of blood T cell repertoires in COVID-19. Assay: immunoSEQ multiplex PCR; the TCRdb copy retains only in-frame clones and omits some. The sample shows about 290,000 clones, about 89% of them seen only once. Sequenced material: peripheral blood. Source of these receptors: a middle-aged man with acute or convalescent COVID-19.

The J gene is TRBJ2-7, the V gene TRBV10-3, with D perhaps matching TRBD1 (6 bases). The length of the CDR3 is 15 residues. CDR1 is ENHRY, CDR2 SYGVKD, per germline. Trimming removed 0 bases at V and 4 bases at J, with 13 bases between. CDR3 region: CAISESGTLSYEQYF. The CDR3 DNA is TGTGCCATCAGTGAGTCCGGGACACTGTCGTACGAGCAGTACTTC.

The chain has TRBV7-9 and TRBJ2-7; 11 bases align to TRBD1. Losses at the gene ends were 5 bases for V and 5 bases for J; bases not matched to a gene: 8. The length of the CDR3 is 15 residues. Germline V gives CDR1 SEHNR, CDR2 FQNEAQ (reference sequence). The chain's CDR3 is CASSLGQGAVNEQYF. CDR3 nucleotides: TGTGCCAGCAGCCTAGGACAGGGGGCCGTGAACGAGCAGTACTTC.

The V call is TRBV27, the J call TRBJ1-2; no reliable D call. There are 13 residues in the CDR3. Germline V lookup: CDR1 MNHEY, CDR2 SMNVEV (reference sequence). V lost 10 bases to trimming and J lost 6 bases, with 18 bases between them. The CDR3 protein is CATSTVLGHGYTF. The CDR3 bases are TGTGCCACCTCAACCGTCCTTGGGCATGGCTACACCTTC.

The chain uses TRBV19 and TRBJ1-5; TRBD1 agrees at 7 bases. Looked up from germline, CDR1 is LNHDA and CDR2 is SQIVND (reference sequence). The CDR3 has 17 amino acids. V was pared by 10 bases and J by 2 bases, with 17 bases of the junction left unmatched. This CDR3 is CATYPGRGLVGNQPQHF. The CDR3 DNA reads as TGTGCCACCTACCCCGGGAGGGGGCTTGTTGGCAATCAGCCCCAGCATTTT.

The J gene is TRBJ1-2, the V gene TRBV5-1; no clear D gene. The CDR3 sequence is 11 residues long. CDR1 and CDR2 from the germline V gene are SGHRS and YFSETQ. V was clipped by 3 bases and J by 8 bases, with 8 bases between them. The CDR3 loop is CASSSGVGYTF. CDR3 DNA: TGCGCCAGCAGCTCCGGTGTCGGCTACACCTTC.

The chain recombines TRBV11-1 with TRBJ1-1, with D uncertain. This CDR3 has 14 residues. Deletions cut 0 bases from V and 4 bases from J, with 9 bases between. The germline gives CDR1 SGHAT, CDR2 FQDESV (reference sequence). The CDR3 nucleotides read TGTGCCAGCAGCTTAGCGTATACGGTCACTGAAGCTTTCTTT. Translating it yields CASSLAYTVTEAFF. Looking up the rest from reference TRBV11-1 and TRBJ1-1 gives the full variable domain: EAEVAQSPRYKITEKSQAVAFWCDPISGHATLYWYRQILGQGPELLVQFQDESVVDDSQLPKDRFSAERLKGVDSTLKIQPAELGDSAMYLCASSLAYTVTEAFFGQGTRLTVV.

This rearrangement joins TRBV10-3 to TRBJ1-2, with D perhaps matching TRBD1 (6 bases). Germline assignment: CDR1 ENHRY and CDR2 SYGVKD. The CDR3 totals 12 residues. The germline V and J ends were trimmed by 4 bases and 7 bases, with 10 bases remaining between them. The DNA of the CDR3 is TGTGCCATCAGTGTCGGGGGGCCTGGCTACACCTTC. It specifies CAISVGGPGYTF.

The chain joins TRBV7-6 to TRBJ2-1; possible D gene TRBD1, 6 bases. The CDR3 is 16 residues long. Deletions cut 5 bases from V and 0 bases from J, with 14 bases between. Germline-derived CDR1 and CDR2 are SGHVS and FNYEAQ. This CDR3 reads CASSLEQGSSYNEQFF. The CDR3 DNA reads TGTGCCAGCAGCCTAGAACAGGGTTCCTCCTACAATGAGCAGTTCTTC.

V usage is TRBV24-1 and J usage is TRBJ1-2; 7 nucleotides agree with TRBD1. The CDR3 totals 15 residues. Per germline, CDR1 KGHDR and CDR2 SFDVKD. The trim removed 1 base at V and 4 bases at J, leaving 5 bases unmatched. In DNA form, the CDR3 reads TGTGCCACCAGTGATTTAATAACAGGGGTCTATGGCTACACCTTC. The encoded protein is CATSDLITGVYGYTF.

The V and J genes are TRBV29-1 and TRBJ2-3; D is ambiguous. This CDR3 is built from 12 residues. Trimming stripped 6 bases from V and 2 bases from J, with 9 bases between. Per germline, CDR1 SQVTM and CDR2 ANQGSEA. Here the CDR3 DNA reads TGCAGCGTAACGACACACACAGATACGCAGTATTTT. Translating gives CSVTTHTDTQYF.

The table lists this clone with a count of one. This sequence joins TRBV19 and TRBJ2-7, with D perhaps matching TRBD1 (5 bases). CDR3 length: 13 amino acids. CDR1 is LNHDA, CDR2 SQIVND, per germline (reference sequence). Trimming removed 2 bases at V and 0 bases at J, with 5 bases between. CDR3 DNA sequence: TGTGCCAGTAGTATAACAGGCTCCTACGAGCAGTACTTC. Its translation: CASSITGSYEQYF.

CDR3 loop: CASSQGSGGAGYEQYF. The CDR3 DNA reads TGCGCCAGCAGCCAAGGTAGCGGGGGGGCCGGGTACGAGCAGTACTTC. The chain has TRBV4-1 and TRBJ2-7; 11 bases match TRBD2. The CDR3 totals 16 residues. CDR1 MGHRA and CDR2 YSYEKL come from the germline V gene. The J segment lost 4 bases and the V segment lost 1 base, leaving 6 bases of the junction unmatched.

The sample holds a few counts of this clone. The chain links TRBV6-1 to TRBJ2-7, with D hard to call. V lost 0 bases and J 2 bases, leaving 11 bases between the germline ends. CDR1 MNHNS and CDR2 SASEGT come from the germline V gene. The length of the CDR3 is 15 residues. The CDR3 DNA is TGTGCCAGCAGTGAAGCGTCCCAGGCCGCCTACGAGCAGTACTTC. Protein sequence: CASSEASQAAYEQYF.

Note on this clone: The germline gene is not matched at one end of the junction; a read error may be the cause. Different DNA sequences within this sample yield the same CDR3. This chain links TRBV19 with TRBJ1-2, with 8 bases aligning to TRBD1. The CDR3 has 13 residues. CDR1 is LNHDA and CDR2 is SQIVND in the germline V gene (reference sequence). CDR3 in DNA: TGTGCCAGTAGTGTACAGGGGGACTATGGCTACACCTTT. Translating gives CASSVQGDYGYTF.

The chain recombines TRBV7-9 with TRBJ2-3, with 7 positions matching TRBD1. The V gene's germline CDR1 is SEHNR and CDR2 FQNEAQ (reference sequence). CDR3 length: 14 residues. V dropped 5 bases and J dropped 9; count of bases not matched to a gene: 11. The CDR3 DNA follows: TGTGCCAGCAGCCCTGGGACAGCACAGAGGACGCAGTATTTT. It codes for CASSPGTAQRTQYF.

This sequence joins TRBV5-1 and TRBJ1-1, with D unclear. Looked up from germline, CDR1 is SGHRS and CDR2 is YFSETQ. V was trimmed by 0 bases and J by 0 bases, leaving 9 bases between them. The CDR3 covers 15 residues. This chain's CDR3 is CASSLDGVVNTEAFF. The CDR3, as DNA: TGCGCCAGCAGCTTGGACGGGGTGGTGAACACTGAAGCTTTCTTT. Looking up the rest from reference TRBV5-1 and TRBJ1-1 gives the full variable domain: KAGVTQTPRYLIKTRGQQVTLSCSPISGHRSVSWYQQTPGQGLQFLFEYFSETQRNKGNFPGRFSGRQFSNSRSEMNVSTLELGDSALYLCASSLDGVVNTEAFFGQGTRLTVV.

This rearrangement joins TRBV3-1 (or the pseudogene TRBV3-2) to TRBJ1-6; D gene unclear. The CDR3 loop spans 14 amino acids. V was cut by 6 bases and J by 2 bases, with 8 bases left in between. Germline CDR1 reads LGHDT; CDR2 reads YNNKEL (reference sequence). CDR3 nucleotides: TGTGCCAGCAGAGCGATGGCCTATAATTCACCCCTCCACTTT. This codes for CASRAMAYNSPLHF.

The rearrangement joins TRBV9 to TRBJ2-7, with TRBD1 matching over 9 bases. CDR3 length equals 13 residues. The ends lost 6 bases at V and 6 bases at J; junction bases unmatched: 7. Germline CDR1 SGDLS, CDR2 YYNGEE. CDR3 protein: CASKGTGSSEQYF. The CDR3 DNA reads TGTGCCAGCAAAGGGACAGGGTCTAGCGAGCAGTACTTC.

V is TRBV3-1 (or the pseudogene TRBV3-2) and J is TRBJ2-7; possible D gene TRBD1, 6 bases. Germline CDR1 LGHDT, CDR2 YNNKEL (reference sequence). This CDR3 region has 13 residues. The V end was cut by 4 bases, the J end by 9 bases, with 16 bases between. In DNA form, the CDR3 reads TGTGCCAGCAGCCCGTCCCCACAGGGCCGGCAGTACTTC. Translating gives CASSPSPQGRQYF.

The chain links TRBV7-3 to TRBJ1-1; 8 positions agree with TRBD1. The V and J ends lost 4 bases and 5 bases, in that order; junction bases with no gene match: 3. Germline CDR1 reads SGHTA; CDR2 reads FQGTGA. The CDR3 extends over 13 amino acids. CDR3 coding DNA: TGTGCCAGCAGCTACACAGGGGGAACTGAAGCTTTCTTT. Protein: CASSYTGGTEAFF. Supplemented by reference TRBV7-3 and TRBJ1-1, the full variable domain reads GAGVSQTPSNKVTEKGKYVELRCDPISGHTALYWYRQSLGQGPEFLIYFQGTGAADDSGLPNDRFFAVRPEGSVSTLKIQRTERGDSAVYLCASSYTGGTEAFFGQGTRLTVV.

V gene TRBV19 combines with J gene TRBJ2-4; 7 bases map to TRBD2. The V and J ends lost 6 bases and 5 bases, in that order; junction bases with no gene match: 4. The V gene's germline CDR1 is LNHDA and CDR2 SQIVND (reference sequence). CDR3 size: 13 residues. CDR3 sequence: CASRRGGQNIQYF. In nucleotides, the CDR3 is TGTGCCAGTAGACGCGGGGGACAAAACATTCAGTACTTC. Supplemented by reference TRBV19 and TRBJ2-4, the full variable domain reads DGGITQSPKYLFRKEGQNVTLSCEQNLNHDAMYWYRQDPGQGLRLIYYSQIVNDFQKGDIAEGYSVSREKKESFPLTVTSAQKNPTAFYLCASRRGGQNIQYFGAGTRLSVL.